This entry is about one T cell receptor (beta chain). This clone's antigen is unknown. Base qualities are not recorded, but no much larger clone differs from it by a single base. These data originate in a study of blood T cell repertoires in COVID-19 (TCRdb year 2020). The study in broad terms: Samples from collaborators originated in the United States, Italy and Spain and spanned both the acute and convalescent phases of COVID-19. Sample metadata almost always included a de-identified subject ID, COVID-19 status, age in years and sex. Where HLA class I and class II types were available, the types were taken from metadata supplied by the sample provider, not from assay-based typing. The samples were drawn from the first 160 participants of the ongoing ImmuneRACE study and from over a thousand subjects provided by 6 global collaborators. The dataset comprised deeply sampled blood TCRbeta repertoires from subjects exposed to, actively infected with, or recovered from COVID-19. The repertoires were made available in a free public database intended to serve as a resource for research on the immune response to SARS-CoV-2. The prospective study material was composed of cDNA or gDNA derived from T cells, B-cell-depleted T cells, or PBMCs.

Collaborating institutions collected whole blood in K2EDTA tubes following their own protocols. For TCRbeta analysis, collaborators shipped samples as frozen whole blood, isolated PBMCs, or DNA extracted from either of those sample types. TCRbeta CDR3 regions were amplified from genomic DNA by means of the immunoSEQ Assay, a bias-controlled multiplex PCR. The authors' analysis ran thus. Within the assay, amplification of reference gene primers was used to estimate how many nucleated cells each sample contained. Sequence reads were collapsed and filtered to measure the absolute abundance of every unique TCRbeta CDR3 rearrangement. For each sample, productive Simpson clonality was calculated as the square root of Simpson's diversity index across productive rearrangements. The table comes from immuneACCESS by way of TCRdb, which keeps in-frame sequences with V and J called. Part of the clones is missing from these tables; in studies checked, under half for an unresolved V gene and the rest for unknown reasons. V and J calls and clone size are as listed in that table; D and trimming were resolved from the DNA. This sample lists 150,000 or so clones; around 88% were detected once. The ten most abundant clones make up 10% of the sample.

Trimming costs V 2 bases and J 6 bases, and their ends lie 10 bases apart. The CDR3 has 13 amino acids, counting the end cysteine and phenylalanine. The DNA shown is the 39-base CDR3, in frame from base 1. The research as a whole found: The quantity of clinical and demographic metadata differed by source and by participant and was supplied without curation.

The sequence was collected from a man in his fifties with acute or convalescent COVID-19. Input material: peripheral blood. The rearrangement combines TRBV12-3 or TRBV12-4 with TRBJ1-1, with the D gene too uncertain to name. The CDR3 has the sequence CASSLSPPAEAFF. The bases are TGTGCCAGCAGTTTATCCCCCCCCGCTGAAGCTTTCTTT.